This T cell receptor beta chain appears in the sequencing data of a study of T-cell memory formation after mild COVID-19. V lost 5 bases to trimming and J lost 3 bases; unmatched junction nucleotides: 11. This CDR3 contains 16 residues. CDR1 is SGHTA, CDR2 FQGNSA, per germline. Each CDR3 protein is one row after TCRdb ran MiXCR on the 5' RACE reads. The sample has some 450,000 distinct CDR3 sequences; roughly 20% are singletons. Sequenced material: PBMCs or a T cell subset sorted from them (not recorded which). This TCR derives from an adult woman who had mild COVID-19 (a few samples of this study predate the infection). Cell type and time point are not known. The chain has TRBV7-2 and TRBJ1-2; 8 nucleotides agree with TRBD1. CDR3 loop: CASSPRQGNRDYGYTF. The CDR3 bases are TGTGCCAGCAGCCCCCGACAGGGGAACCGTGACTATGGCTACACCTTC.